This note documents a single TCR beta chain sequence. How the authors handled the data: Amplification of reference gene primers provided the estimated nucleated cell counts. The protocol was immunoSEQ multiplex PCR, while the TCRdb copy is restricted to in-frame clones and leaves out a portion. V and J calls and clone size are given by that table; D and trimming were obtained from the DNA. Of over 350,000 clones listed, roughly 90% are singletons. In germline, CDR1 is SGHRS, CDR2 YFSETQ. Trimming took 3 bases from V and 4 from J, leaving 14 bases between them. The CDR3 runs to 16 residues. The entry originates in a study of blood T cell repertoires in COVID-19. The wider study: COVID-19 samples, acute and convalescent, were from the United States, Italy and Spain.

This clonotype originated in a woman aged 25 to 39 with acute or convalescent COVID-19. Source material: peripheral blood. The chain joins TRBV5-1 to TRBJ1-6; no clear D. CDR3 DNA sequence: TGCGCCAGCAGCTCCAAGAGGGCGCCGTATAATTCACCCCTCCACTTT. Protein sequence: CASSSKRAPYNSPLHF.